These 17 T cell receptor beta chains were all obtained from the same sample, sequenced in a study of T cell clones after liver transplantation. The method was immunoSEQ multiplex PCR; TCRdb's version includes in-frame clones alone and lacks a portion of them. The sample has 65,000 to 80,000 clones; approximately 82% are singletons. This material consisted of CD4+ T cells from blood, taken at the 22-month timepoint. Receptors were obtained from a human patient who received a liver transplant. Some T cells may be the graft donor's.

The rearrangement joins TRBV5-6 to TRBJ1-1; the D gene is possibly TRBD1 (6 bases). This CDR3 is built from 14 residues. Germline CDR1 and CDR2: SGHDT and YYEEEE. V was clipped by 4 bases and J by 5 bases, with 15 bases between them. This CDR3 reads CASSPQGRITEAFF. The DNA of the CDR3 is TGTGCCAGCAGCCCGCAGGGGAGAATAACTGAAGCTTTCTTT.

The rearrangement links TRBV28 to TRBJ2-5, with D possibly matching TRBD2 (5 bases). The CDR3 spans 14 residues. CDR1 is MDHEN, CDR2 SYDVKM, per germline. The ends were cut back, 2 bases at V and 2 bases at J, with 9 bases in the middle. The CDR3 DNA sequence: TGTGCCAGCAGTTTAAGCGGAGCTCAAGAGACCCAGTACTTC. Translation: CASSLSGAQETQYF. Drawing the rest from reference TRBV28 and TRBJ2-5, the complete variable domain is DVKVTQSSRYLVKRTGEKVFLECVQDMDHENMFWYRQDPGLGLRLIYFSYDVKMKEKGDIPEGYSVSREKKERFSLILESASTNQTSMYLCASSLSGAQETQYFGPGTRLLVL.

The chain employs TRBV7-2 and TRBJ2-7; possibly TRBD2 for D (5 bases). CDR1 and CDR2 from the germline V gene are SGHTA and FQGNSA. There are 13 residues in the CDR3. V lost 5 bases, J lost 5 bases, and 13 bases lay in between. The CDR3 nucleotides are TGTGCCAGCAGCGCCGTAAGCGGCGACGAGCAGTACTTC. It codes for CASSAVSGDEQYF. Based on the CDR3 plus reference TRBV7-2 and TRBJ2-7, the full variable domain is GAGVSQSPSNKVTEKGKDVELRCDPISGHTALYWYRQSLGQGLEFLIYFQGNSAPDKSGLPSDRFSAERTGGSVSTLTIQRTQQEDSAVYLCASSAVSGDEQYFGPGTRLTVT.

V usage is TRBV29-1 and J usage is TRBJ1-1, with D possibly matching TRBD1 (6 bases). V lost 6 bases to trimming and J lost 8 bases, with 19 bases between them. This CDR3 has 13 residues. Germline values: CDR1 SQVTM, CDR2 ANQGSEA. CDR3: CSVWGPPRSEAFF. DNA for the CDR3: TGCAGCGTGTGGGGGCCCCCTAGATCGGAAGCTTTCTTT.

The chain links TRBV19 to TRBJ1-1, with TRBD1 matching 8 bases. Per germline, CDR1 LNHDA and CDR2 SQIVND (reference sequence). The J segment lost 0 bases and the V segment lost 5 bases, leaving 11 bases of the junction unmatched. This CDR3 spans 17 amino acids. The CDR3 coding sequence is TGTGCCAGTAGTCCTTACAGGGGGAACTATATGAACACTGAAGCTTTCTTT. Amino acids: CASSPYRGNYMNTEAFF.

The V and J genes are TRBV4-2 and TRBJ1-2, with TRBD1 as a possible D gene (6 bases). The CDR3 has 15 amino acids. V was cut by 1 base and J by 2 bases, with 11 bases left in between. Germline CDR1 and CDR2: LGHNA and YNFKEQ. As DNA, the CDR3 is TGTGCCAGCAGCCAAGGGCGGGGGCAGAACTATGGCTACACCTTC. Translation gives CASSQGRGQNYGYTF.

The chain couples TRBV4-2 to TRBJ2-3; 14 bases map to TRBD2. Germline CDR1 LGHNA, CDR2 YNFKEQ. The CDR3 runs to 16 residues. The V and J ends lost 4 bases and 4 bases, in that order; junction bases with no gene match: 4. The CDR3 loop is CASSPGLAGVADTQYF. CDR3 sequence (DNA): TGTGCCAGCAGCCCGGGACTAGCGGGAGTTGCAGATACGCAGTATTTT.

The chain recombines TRBV4-1 with TRBJ1-5; D uncertain. The CDR3 contains 20 residues. V lost 0 bases and J lost 4, with 25 bases in between. Germline loops: CDR1 MGHRA, CDR2 YSYEKL. The CDR3 DNA reads as TGCGCCAGCAGCCAAGATCCCAGGAGAGACGCCTTCCCGAGGAATCAGCCCCAGCATTTT. Encoded protein: CASSQDPRRDAFPRNQPQHF.

The rearrangement uses TRBV5-6 and TRBJ2-7; TRBD1 matches at 9 bases. The V and J ends lost 1 base and 4 bases, in that order; junction bases with no gene match: 3. This CDR3 has 14 amino acids. Germline assignment: CDR1 SGHDT and CDR2 YYEEEE. The CDR3 protein is CASSLIDRGYEQYF. As DNA, the CDR3 is TGTGCCAGCAGCTTGATCGACAGGGGGTACGAGCAGTACTTC.

The rearrangement links TRBV15 to TRBJ2-3, with D possibly matching TRBD1 (8 bases). The CDR3 totals 16 residues. V was trimmed by 1 base and J by 1 base, leaving 12 bases between them. Germline loops: CDR1 LNHNV, CDR2 YYDKDF (reference sequence). CDR3 amino acids: CATSRGGGQGTDTQYF. In DNA, the CDR3 is TGTGCCACCAGCAGAGGGGGGGGACAGGGCACAGATACGCAGTATTTT.

A few counts support this clone. This chain joins TRBV6-4 and TRBJ1-5; 10 nucleotides line up with TRBD1. Per germline, CDR1 MRHNA and CDR2 SNTAGT. The CDR3 runs to 18 residues. Trimming took 5 bases from V and 2 from J; bases not matched to a gene: 12. The CDR3 region has the DNA TGTGCCAGCAGTTCTCGACAGGGGGCGATTATAGGCAATCAGCCCCAGCATTTT. It specifies CASSSRQGAIIGNQPQHF.

This clone was seen a single time. The V gene is TRBV7-3, the J gene TRBJ2-5, with a weak D call TRBD2 (7 bases). The germline gives CDR1 SGHTA, CDR2 FQGTGA. Trimming cost V 5 bases and J 5 bases, with 12 bases left between them. The CDR3 length is 13 residues. The CDR3 protein is CASSVGGGETQYF. The CDR3 DNA sequence: TGTGCCAGCAGCGTTGGCGGGGGCGAGACCCAGTACTTC.

The CDR3 loop is CASSAQGWRYTF. The DNA of the CDR3 is TGTGCCAGCTCGGCGCAGGGTTGGCGCTACACCTTC. This rearrangement joins TRBV6-1 to TRBJ1-2, with TRBD1 as a possible D gene (5 bases). CDR3 length: 12 amino acids. The ends were cut back, 8 bases at V and 9 bases at J, with 16 bases in the middle. CDR1 MNHNS and CDR2 SASEGT come from the germline V gene.

The chain employs TRBV6-6 and TRBJ1-2; no definite D call. CDR1 is MNHNY and CDR2 is SVGAGI in the germline V gene (reference sequence). The CDR3 totals 15 residues. V lost 2 bases to trimming and J lost 2 bases, with 12 bases between them. Written as DNA, the CDR3 is TGTGCCAGCAGTTACCACCAGAGCAGCAACTATGGCTACACCTTC. It yields the protein CASSYHQSSNYGYTF.

The V and J genes are TRBV7-9 and TRBJ1-6; no definite D call. CDR3 length: 16 amino acids. V was clipped by 1 base and J by 0 bases, with 7 bases between them. Germline V lookup: CDR1 SEHNR, CDR2 FQNEAQ (reference sequence). The CDR3 DNA reads TGTGCCAGCAGCTTAGGTACGAGCTCCTATAATTCACCCCTCCACTTT. This sequence encodes CASSLGTSSYNSPLHF. The whole variable domain, filled in from reference TRBV7-9 and TRBJ1-6, reads DTGVSQNPRHKITKRGQNVTFRCDPISEHNRLYWYRQTLGQGPEFLTYFQNEAQLEKSRLLSDRFSAERPKGSFSTLEIQRTEQGDSAMYLCASSLGTSSYNSPLHFGNGTRLTVT.

The chain employs TRBV7-2 and TRBJ2-1; D uncertain. CDR1 and CDR2 from the germline V gene are SGHTA and FQGNSA. The CDR3 sequence is 11 residues long. The V end was cut by 3 bases, the J end by 3 bases, with 0 bases between. For the CDR3, the DNA is TGTGCCAGCAGCTTCTACAATGAGCAGTTCTTC. This codes for CASSFYNEQFF.

This clone was observed a few times. This chain connects TRBV5-1 to TRBJ2-7, with 11 bases fitting TRBD2. Germline trimming cut 0 bases from V and 0 bases from J; bases unmatched to any gene: 8. This CDR3 has 18 residues. CDR1 is SGHRS, CDR2 YFSETQ, per germline. The CDR3 DNA follows: TGCGCCAGCAGCTTGGCTTTTGGACTAGCGGGTAGCTCCTACGAGCAGTACTTC. It is translated as CASSLAFGLAGSSYEQYF.